Following are 8 T cell receptor beta chains from one sample sequenced in a study of blood T cell repertoires in COVID-19. The assay was immunoSEQ multiplex PCR, and TCRdb's table has in-frame clones only and misses some. This sample has some 170,000 clones; 81% occur once, and the top ten carry more than 9.5%. What was sequenced was peripheral blood. The receptors stem from a man aged 55 to 69 with active or convalescent COVID-19.

This chain connects TRBV28 to TRBJ1-1; possible D gene TRBD1, 5 bases. Between the trimmed V and J ends, which lost 3 bases and 7 bases, there was a span of 6 bases. Looked up from germline, CDR1 is MDHEN and CDR2 is SYDVKM. This CDR3 is built from 11 residues. The CDR3 nucleotides read TGTGCCAGCAGTTTGGGGGGTGAAGCTTTCTTT. This codes for CASSLGGEAFF.

This clone was seen a few times. The chain recombines TRBV5-6 with TRBJ1-2; D remains ambiguous. The germline V and J ends were trimmed by 1 base and 10 bases, with 8 bases remaining between them. Germline loops: CDR1 SGHDT, CDR2 YYEEEE. This CDR3 has 11 residues. The CDR3, as DNA: TGTGCCAGCAGCTTGCGAGGAGACTACACCTTC. It translates to CASSLRGDYTF.

The CDR3 DNA follows: TGTGCCAGCACCATGGGACAGAACTCCTACAATGAGCAGTTCTTC. It codes for CASTMGQNSYNEQFF. This rearrangement joins TRBV5-4 to TRBJ2-1; 7 positions match TRBD1. Germline-derived CDR1 and CDR2 are SGHNT and YYREEE (reference sequence). The CDR3 runs to 15 residues. The J segment lost 0 bases and the V segment lost 6 bases, leaving 6 bases of the junction unmatched.

J is TRBJ1-4 and V is TRBV7-9, with TRBD1 matching over 7 bases. From germline, CDR1 is SEHNR and CDR2 FQNEAQ (reference sequence). V lost 5 bases and J lost 5; bases outside the gene matches: 11. The CDR3 totals 16 residues. CDR3 amino acids: CASSAPRQGLNEKLFF. In DNA form, the CDR3 reads TGTGCCAGCAGCGCCCCCCGACAGGGCCTGAATGAAAAACTGTTTTTT.

This chain links TRBV6-6 with TRBJ2-5; 8 nucleotides align to TRBD1. Germline assignment: CDR1 MNHNY and CDR2 SVGAGI (reference sequence). The CDR3 extends over 16 amino acids. V lost 2 bases to trimming and J lost 4 bases; unmatched junction nucleotides: 9. The CDR3 nucleotides are TGTGCCAGCAGTTACGGTATTGCCAGGGGGCTAGAGACCCAGTACTTC. Its protein product is CASSYGIARGLETQYF.

This chain joins TRBV7-2 and TRBJ2-3; TRBD2 matches at 11 bases. There are 18 residues in the CDR3. Unmatched junction bases numbered 16, after V lost 5 bases and J lost 6 bases. Looked up from germline, CDR1 is SGHTA and CDR2 is FQGNSA. The CDR3 protein is CASSTHQTSGVLWDTQYF. The CDR3 bases are TGTGCCAGCAGCACCCACCAGACTAGCGGGGTTCTCTGGGATACGCAGTATTTT.

This chain connects TRBV10-3 to TRBJ1-3, with 7 bases identical to TRBD1. This CDR3 region has 15 residues. V was pared by 6 bases and J by 0 bases, with 5 bases of the junction left unmatched. Germline V gene data show CDR1 as ENHRY and CDR2 as SYGVKD. CDR3 sequence reads: CAIRGTDASGNTIYF. CDR3 in DNA: TGTGCCATCAGGGGGACAGACGCCTCTGGAAACACCATATATTTT.

This clone has a single count. The rearrangement links TRBV21-1 to TRBJ2-7; the table's D gene call, TRBD2, was not cross checked with the DNA. TRBV21-1 is a pseudogene segment. There are 16 residues in the CDR3. The CDR3 DNA reads as TGTGCCAGCAGCAAAAATGGGAGGGTAAGAATCTACGAGCAGTACTTC. Its translation is CASSKNGRVRIYEQYF.